A selection of T cell receptor beta chains follows, all from one sample in a study of cytomegalovirus exposure and HLA in healthy donors. TCRdb keeps only in-frame clones here, not all; method: immunoSEQ multiplex PCR. The sample consists of over 250,000 clones, 86% of them appearing once. Sequencing used PBMCs. The receptors originated from a man aged 35-49 years in good health and CMV-seropositive. The CDR3 runs from the conserved cysteine through the conserved F or W. D genes are given only for firm matches. Not every row has a clone size; where given, it reads once, few, many or a size class.

>TRBV25-1|15|-|TRBD2|TRBJ2-3
CARGGSPFSTDTQYF
TGTGCCAGGGGGGGGAGCCCCTTCAGCACAGATACGCAGTATTTT
>TRBV7-8|16|-|TRBD1|TRBJ2-7
CASSAPSTGSSYEQYF
TGTGCCAGCAGCGCTCCCTCGACAGGGTCCTCCTACGAGCAGTACTTC
>TRBV5-8|16|-|TRBD2|TRBJ2-3
CASSLLAGDPTDTQYF
TGTGCCAGCAGCTTGTTAGCGGGAGACCCAACAGATACGCAGTATTTT
>TRBV7-9|15|-|-|TRBJ2-1
CASSFRDKGKNEQFF
TGTGCCAGCAGCTTCCGGGACAAGGGGAAGAATGAGCAGTTCTTC
>TRBV11-3|15|once|TRBD1|TRBJ2-7
CASSFQGQGPYEQYF
TGTGCCAGCAGCTTTCAGGGACAGGGGCCGTACGAGCAGTACTTC
>TRBV6-5|14|-|TRBD1|TRBJ1-5
CASSPGQVNQPQHF
TGTGCCAGCAGCCCCGGACAGGTCAATCAGCCCCAGCATTTT
>TRBV10-1|12|-|-|TRBJ1-2
CASTGLGYGYTF
TGCGCCAGTACAGGTTTAGGCTATGGCTACACCTTC
>TRBV4-2|18|-|TRBD1|TRBJ2-2
CASSQAGGTGGDTGELFF
TGTGCCAGCAGCCAAGCGGGGGGGACAGGGGGCGACACCGGGGAGCTGTTTTTT
>TRBV6-6|13|-|-|TRBJ1-1
CAGWEGRNTEAFF
TGTGCCGGTTGGGAGGGACGGAACACTGAAGCTTTCTTT
>TRBV7-3|15|-|-|TRBJ2-3
CASSLLRESTDTQYF
TGTGCCAGCAGCTTATTACGGGAGAGCACAGATACGCAGTATTTT
>TRBV7-7|15|-|TRBD1|TRBJ2-2
CASSLGQEATGELFF
TGTGCTAGCAGCTTAGGACAGGAGGCGACCGGGGAGCTGTTTTTT
>TRBV5-1|15|-|-|TRBJ2-7
CASSLRGSSSYEQYF
TGCGCCAGCAGCTTGCGGGGATCAAGCTCCTACGAGCAGTACTTC
>TRBV5-1|16|few|TRBD2|TRBJ2-1
CASSSTSGGTSREQFF
TGCGCCAGCAGCTCGACTAGCGGGGGTACCTCAAGGGAGCAGTTCTTC
>TRBV27|14|-|TRBD1|TRBJ1-2
CASSLDYRGGGYTF
TGTGCCAGCAGTTTAGATTACAGGGGAGGTGGCTACACCTTC
>TRBV4-1|16|-|TRBD2|TRBJ2-5
CASSQGLAGGIETQYF
TGCGCCAGCAGCCAAGGACTAGCGGGAGGTATTGAGACCCAGTACTTC
>TRBV5-4|15|-|-|TRBJ2-7
CASSSKAASSYEQYF
TGTGCCAGCAGCTCAAAAGCGGCCAGCTCCTACGAGCAGTACTTC
>TRBV21-1|15|-|-|TRBJ1-4
CASSKVETGNEKLFF
TGTGCCAGCAGCAAAGTCGAGACAGGGAATGAAAAACTGTTTTTT
>TRBV11-2|15|-|TRBD1|TRBJ2-3
CASSWGQGGIDTQYF
TGTGCCAGCAGCTGGGGACAGGGGGGGATAGATACGCAGTATTTT
>TRBV7-3|14|-|TRBD1|TRBJ2-1
CASSLGYRGDEQFF
TGTGCCAGCAGCTTGGGGTACAGGGGGGATGAGCAGTTCTTC
>TRBV7-9|15|-|TRBD1|TRBJ2-7
CASSSRQGPSYEQYF
TGTGCCAGCAGTTCAAGACAGGGTCCCTCCTACGAGCAGTACTTC
>TRBV11-2|11|-|-|TRBJ2-7
CASRYFYEQYF
TGTGCCAGCAGGTATTTCTACGAGCAGTACTTC
>TRBV6-4|14|-|-|TRBJ1-1
CASSSGRYGTEAFF
TGTGCCAGCAGCTCAGGGAGGTATGGCACTGAAGCTTTCTTT
>TRBV27|15|-|-|TRBJ1-1
CASSLSWTVNTEAFF
TGTGCCAGCAGTTTATCGTGGACAGTGAACACTGAAGCTTTCTTT